This section outlines one T cell receptor beta chain sequence together with its context. What antigen it recognizes has not been identified. There are no base qualities to consult, and no much larger clone falls within one base. In the prospective study, participants were roughly 18 to 90 years old, resided in 24 geographic areas of the United States, and were enrolled through a virtual design. To assign participants to cohorts, the prospective study relied on clinical history that participants themselves reported in a screening survey and a study questionnaire. Each participant in the prospective study had whole blood, serum and a nasopharyngeal or oropharyngeal swab collected by mobile phlebotomists. Participants in the prospective study had the option to provide additional blood draws and questionnaires over an approximately 2-month period. Prospective study blood samples were shipped either frozen or at room temperature before DNA extraction.

The CDR3, from cysteine to phenylalanine, totals 13 residues. Just the 39-base CDR3 DNA is kept, in frame starting at base 1. Per the germline V gene (reference sequence), LNHDA is the CDR1 and SQIVND is the CDR2. V is cut by 5 bases and J by 6 bases, and the space between the germline ends is 13 bases. This sample was taken from a study of blood T cell repertoires in COVID-19 (dated by TCRdb to between 2020 and 2021). Regarding the research as a whole: Samples covering the acute and convalescent phases of COVID-19 were provided by collaborators in the United States, Italy and Spain. The material from the prospective study consisted of cDNA or gDNA derived from T cells, B-cell-depleted T cells, or PBMCs. Deeply sampled blood TCRbeta repertoires from subjects exposed to, actively infected with, or recovered from COVID-19 were included in the dataset. The repertoires were released in a freely available public database meant as a resource for research on the immune response to SARS-CoV-2. Samples were obtained from the ongoing ImmuneRACE study (first 160 participants) and from 1,000 to 1,500 subjects provided by 6 global collaborators. Nearly every sample came with metadata listing a de-identified subject ID, COVID-19 status, age in years and sex. Where HLA class I and class II types were available, the types were taken from metadata supplied by the sample provider, not from assay-based typing.

Overall results and qualifications from the work: Clinical and demographic metadata were provided uncurated, with the amount varying by source and participant.

The immunoSEQ Assay, a bias-controlled multiplex PCR, was used to amplify TCRbeta CDR3 regions from genomic DNA. The source study handled its data this way. Within the assay, amplification of reference gene primers was used to estimate how many nucleated cells each sample contained. Sequence reads were collapsed and filtered to measure the absolute abundance of every unique TCRbeta CDR3 rearrangement. For each sample, productive Simpson clonality was calculated by taking the square root of Simpson's diversity index across productive rearrangements. Drawn from immuneACCESS, this table holds only the in-frame rearrangements with V and J called that TCRdb kept. Clones are partly lost; checked studies trace under half to an unresolved V gene and leave the rest unexplained. The V and J calls and clone size are taken from that table; D and trimming were inferred from the DNA. The sample table holds around 280,000 clones, of which 90% were seen once. In total, the top ten clones hold roughly 1.6% of the sample.

Sequencing input: PBMCs or T cells enriched from blood (not recorded which). The source is a woman younger than 35 with acute COVID-19. The chain is encoded by TRBV19 joined to TRBJ1-2; the D gene is perhaps TRBD1, on 6 matching bases. The CDR3 has the sequence CASSSRDIHGYTF. The DNA sequence is TGTGCCAGTAGTTCCAGGGACATACATGGCTACACCTTC.